Below are 17 T cell receptor beta chains sequenced from a single sample in a study of T cell repertoires in cytomegalovirus infection. TCRdb processed the reads anew with MiXCR; each CDR3 protein has one entry. The table lists 250,000 to 300,000 distinct CDR3 sequences, about 26% of them singletons. The specimen sequenced was PBMCs. Receptors originate from a human donor in good health (CMV status not recorded). Some clones in this sample may be carry-over from other donors' samples.

This clonotype has just a few counts. The chain recombines TRBV6-6 with TRBJ1-1; D gene ambiguous. The V gene lost 2 bases and the J gene lost 1 base, with 8 bases spanning the gap. Germline V gene lookup returns CDR1 MNHNY and CDR2 SVGAGI (reference sequence). This CDR3 region has 14 residues. The CDR3 sequence is CASSYPIRNTEAFF. CDR3 bases: TGTGCCAGCAGTTACCCCATACGGAACACTGAAGCTTTCTTT.

This sequence joins TRBV7-2 and TRBJ2-3; D remains ambiguous. The CDR3 runs 15 residues. V was clipped by 6 bases and J by 2 bases, with 15 bases between them. CDR1 SGHTA and CDR2 FQGNSA come from the germline V gene. Here the CDR3 DNA reads TGTGCCAGCAGTATCGCAAGCTCTGTCACAGATACGCAGTATTTT. It specifies CASSIASSVTDTQYF.

There are many counts of this clonotype. V gene TRBV12-3 or TRBV12-4 combines with J gene TRBJ1-5, with D hard to call. With 4 bases removed from V and 3 bases from J, the gap between germline ends came to 7 bases. The CDR3 is made up of 13 amino acids. The CDR3 is CASSSRYNQPQHF. The CDR3 nucleotides read TGTGCCAGCAGTTCGAGGTACAATCAGCCCCAGCATTTT.

In its sample, this clonotype was seen many times. The chain couples TRBV10-3 to TRBJ1-3; unclear D gene. Trimming pared 3 bases from V and 0 bases from J, leaving 9 bases between. This CDR3 is built from 15 residues. Looked up from germline, CDR1 is ENHRY and CDR2 is SYGVKD. The CDR3 is CAISDGPRSGNTIYF. The CDR3 nucleotides read TGTGCCATCAGTGACGGACCCCGCTCTGGAAACACCATATATTTT.

The chain employs TRBV18 and TRBJ2-5; TRBD2 aligns across 7 bases. V gave up 3 bases and J gave up 3 bases; unmatched junction bases: 13. The CDR3 loop spans 17 amino acids. Germline CDR1 is KGHSH and CDR2 is LQKENI. CDR3 loop: CASSPPPWGGEEETQYF. CDR3 bases: TGTGCCAGCTCACCCCCGCCGTGGGGGGGAGAGGAAGAGACCCAGTACTTC.

This clonotype was picked up a small number of times. The chain joins TRBV19 to TRBJ2-6; D is unresolved. The CDR3 runs to 18 residues. Germline CDR1 and CDR2: LNHDA and SQIVND (reference sequence). Trimming left V 2 bases short and J 0 bases short, with 14 bases between. The CDR3 nucleotides are TGTGCCAGTAGTATACCTTCAGGCAAATACTCTGGGGCCAACGTCCTGACTTTC. Amino acids: CASSIPSGKYSGANVLTF. Variable domain in full (rest from reference TRBV19 and TRBJ2-6): DGGITQSPKYLFRKEGQNVTLSCEQNLNHDAMYWYRQDPGQGLRLIYYSQIVNDFQKGDIAEGYSVSREKKESFPLTVTSAQKNPTAFYLCASSIPSGKYSGANVLTFGAGSRLTVL.

The chain carries TRBV28 and TRBJ1-6, with 10 bases aligning to TRBD1. CDR1 is MDHEN and CDR2 is SYDVKM in the germline V gene. V lost 2 bases to trimming and J lost 4 bases; unmatched junction nucleotides: 2. This CDR3 is 16 amino acids long. The CDR3 DNA reads as TGTGCCAGCAGTTTACCGGGACAGGGGTATAATTCACCCCTCCACTTT. Its protein is CASSLPGQGYNSPLHF. Complete variable domain (other parts from reference TRBV28 and TRBJ1-6): DVKVTQSSRYLVKRTGEKVFLECVQDMDHENMFWYRQDPGLGLRLIYFSYDVKMKEKGDIPEGYSVSREKKERFSLILESASTNQTSMYLCASSLPGQGYNSPLHFGNGTRLTVT.

This clonotype has only one observation. CDR3 loop: CSVEETGEQYF. The CDR3 bases are TGCAGCGTTGAAGAGACAGGGGAGCAGTACTTC. V is TRBV29-1 and J is TRBJ2-7; 7 bases are shared with TRBD1. The V segment lost 0 bases and the J segment 7 bases; nucleotides outside the gene matches: 0. Germline CDR1 reads SQVTM; CDR2 reads ANQGSEA. CDR3 length: 11 amino acids.

This clonotype has more than one count but fewer than ten. The V gene is TRBV5-1, the J gene TRBJ2-3, with TRBD2 identical over 7 bases. The V gene's germline CDR1 is SGHRS and CDR2 YFSETQ. With 0 bases clipped from V and 3 bases from J, the junction kept 4 bases outside the gene matches. The CDR3 length is 15 residues. The CDR3 here is CASSLVGGGTDTQYF. The CDR3, as DNA: TGCGCCAGCAGCTTGGTGGGGGGAGGGACAGATACGCAGTATTTT.

The V gene is TRBV7-2, the J gene TRBJ2-7, with D possibly matching TRBD2 (6 bases). The V gene lost 5 bases and the J gene lost 5 bases, with 16 bases spanning the gap. This CDR3 spans 14 amino acids. The germline V gene encodes CDR1 SGHTA and CDR2 FQGNSA. The CDR3 here is CASSPGLYTHEQYF. CDR3 coding DNA: TGTGCCAGCAGCCCGGGACTGTACACCCACGAGCAGTACTTC.

This clonotype was counted a few times. This chain connects TRBV28 to TRBJ1-2; D not certain. Between the trimmed V and J ends, which lost 5 bases and 2 bases, there was a span of 12 bases. CDR3 size: 14 residues. CDR1 is MDHEN, CDR2 SYDVKM, per germline. The CDR3 region has the DNA TGTGCCAGCAGTCCCCCCCCGGTCAACTATGGCTACACCTTC. This encodes CASSPPPVNYGYTF.

This clonotype was found a few times. The genes are TRBV20-1 and TRBJ1-2; 12 bases map to TRBD1. The CDR3 spans 14 residues. J gave up 2 bases and V 6 bases, and 4 bases lay outside the gene matches. In germline, CDR1 is DFQATT, CDR2 SNEGSKA (reference sequence). The CDR3 bases are TGCAGTGCATTAGGGACAGGGGGCAACTATGGCTACACCTTC. This codes for CSALGTGGNYGYTF.

The rearrangement uses TRBV7-9 and TRBJ2-1, with D perhaps TRBD1 or TRBD2 (5 bases each). The germline V gene encodes CDR1 SEHNR and CDR2 FQNEAQ (reference sequence). The germline V and J ends were trimmed by 4 bases and 3 bases, with 13 bases remaining between them. CDR3 length: 15 amino acids. This chain's CDR3 is CASSSPGPFYNEQFF. CDR3 bases: TGTGCCAGCAGCTCTCCGGGACCCTTCTACAATGAGCAGTTCTTC.

The gene calls are TRBV28 and TRBJ2-3; 8 bases are a match to TRBD1. The junction had 6 bases not matched to a gene; V was cut back by 6 bases and J by 4 bases. Germline loops: CDR1 MDHEN, CDR2 SYDVKM. CDR3 size: 14 residues. The DNA for the CDR3 is TGTGCCAGCAGGGACAGGGTTCGGGCAGATACGCAGTATTTT. This gives the protein CASRDRVRADTQYF.

This clonotype was observed a handful of times. The chain combines TRBV7-2 with TRBJ2-3; perhaps TRBD2 as D (5 bases). Germline-derived CDR1 and CDR2 are SGHTA and FQGNSA. The V end lost 0 bases, the J end lost 1 base, and 8 bases lay between the germline ends. The CDR3 spans 15 residues. The CDR3 reads CASSLAGDGTDTQYF. The CDR3 DNA reads TGTGCCAGCAGCTTAGCGGGAGACGGCACAGATACGCAGTATTTT.

The chain has TRBV28 and TRBJ2-5; D possibly corresponds to TRBD1 (6 bases). Trimming removed 4 bases from V and 4 bases from J, with 22 bases in between. CDR3 length equals 17 residues. The germline CDR1 and CDR2 sequences are MDHEN and SYDVKM. CDR3 nucleotide sequence: TGTGCCAGCAGTTACTCGGCCCAAAAGCTAGGGGGAGAGACCCAGTACTTC. Translating gives CASSYSAQKLGGETQYF. Full variable domain (missing parts from reference TRBV28 and TRBJ2-5): DVKVTQSSRYLVKRTGEKVFLECVQDMDHENMFWYRQDPGLGLRLIYFSYDVKMKEKGDIPEGYSVSREKKERFSLILESASTNQTSMYLCASSYSAQKLGGETQYFGPGTRLLVL.

This clonotype was recorded a few times. The rearrangement uses TRBV6-2 or TRBV6-3 and TRBJ1-5; D gene ambiguous. The length of the CDR3 is 13 residues. The germline V and J ends were trimmed by 1 base and 8 bases, with 9 bases remaining between them. CDR1 and CDR2 from the germline V gene are MNHEY and SVGEGT. CDR3 bases: TGTGCCAGCAGTTACTTCTTATCCGAGCCCCAGCATTTT. Protein product: CASSYFLSEPQHF.